This T cell receptor (beta chain) was documented in a study of blood T cell repertoires in COVID-19 (dated by TCRdb to between 2020 and 2021). About the study as a whole: Samples from collaborators originated in the United States, Italy and Spain and spanned both the acute and convalescent phases of COVID-19. The material from the prospective study consisted of cDNA or gDNA derived from T cells, B-cell-depleted T cells, or PBMCs. The dataset comprised deeply sampled blood TCRbeta repertoires from subjects exposed to, actively infected with, or recovered from COVID-19. The repertoires were released in a freely available public database meant as a resource for research on the immune response to SARS-CoV-2. Samples were obtained from the ongoing ImmuneRACE study (first 160 participants) and from 950 to 1,500 subjects provided by 6 global collaborators. The sample metadata nearly always contained a de-identified subject ID, COVID-19 status, age in years and sex. Where available, HLA class I and class II types were obtained from metadata supplied by the sample provider rather than from assay-based typing.

Counted from cysteine to phenylalanine, this CDR3 has 16 amino acids. The sequence is cut down to CDR3 DNA, 48 bases in frame from base 1. CDR1 and CDR2, looked up from the germline V gene, are SGHVS and FQNEAQ. V is cut by 1 base and J by 5 bases, and the space between the germline ends is 14 bases. Overall study outcomes, separate from this receptor: The quantity of clinical and demographic metadata differed by source and by participant and was supplied without curation.

TCRbeta CDR3 regions were amplified from genomic DNA using the immunoSEQ Assay, a bias-controlled multiplex PCR. Under the source paper's analysis protocol: The number of nucleated cells in each sample was estimated by amplification of reference gene primers within the assay. Sequence reads were collapsed and filtered to measure the absolute abundance of every unique TCRbeta CDR3 rearrangement. For each sample, productive Simpson clonality was calculated as the square root of Simpson's diversity index across productive rearrangements. Here the immuneACCESS table is served through TCRdb, limited to in-frame sequences with V and J called. Missing clones are a known gap in these copies; in checked studies unresolved V genes cover under half, and the rest lacks a known reason. V and J calls and clone size are copied from that table; D and trimming were computed from the DNA. The sample table contains about 96,000 clones; only one count was recorded for about four fifths of them. The ten biggest clones cover roughly 17% of the sample.

For this clone: It has no known antigen specificity. A much more abundant neighbour one base away suggests this may be a read error.

The collaborating institutions used their own protocols to collect whole blood in K2EDTA tubes. For TCRbeta analysis, collaborators shipped samples as frozen whole blood, isolated PBMCs, or DNA extracted from either of those sample types. The receptor chain draws on TRBV7-8 and TRBJ2-2; the D segment could be TRBD2, given 6 matching bases. This clonotype was sampled from a woman aged 55-70 years with acute or convalescent COVID-19. Sequencing was done on a sample of peripheral blood. The CDR3 region: CASSLVPRRVTGELFF. The nucleotide sequence is given as TGTGCCAGCAGCTTAGTCCCAAGGAGGGTAACCGGGGAGCTGTTTTTT. The CDR3, completed at both ends by the reference TRBV7-8 and TRBJ2-2 genes, gives the full variable domain GAGVSQSPRYKVAKRGQDVALRCDPISGHVSLFWYQQALGQGPEFLTYFQNEAQLDKSGLPSDRFFAERPEGSVSTLKIQRTQQEDSAVYLCASSLVPRRVTGELFFGEGSRLTVL.